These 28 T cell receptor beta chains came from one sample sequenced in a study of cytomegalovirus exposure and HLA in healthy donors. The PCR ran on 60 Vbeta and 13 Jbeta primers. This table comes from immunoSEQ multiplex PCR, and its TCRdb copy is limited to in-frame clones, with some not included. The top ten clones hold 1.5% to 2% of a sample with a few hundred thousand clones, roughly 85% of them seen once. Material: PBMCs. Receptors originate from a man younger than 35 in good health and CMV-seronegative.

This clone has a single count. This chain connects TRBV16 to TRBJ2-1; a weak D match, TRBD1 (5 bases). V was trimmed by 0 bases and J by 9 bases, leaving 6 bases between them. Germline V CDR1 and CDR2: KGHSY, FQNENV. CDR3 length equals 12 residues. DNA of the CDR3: TGTGCCAGCAGCCAATCGACAGCTGAGCAGTTCTTC. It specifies CASSQSTAEQFF.

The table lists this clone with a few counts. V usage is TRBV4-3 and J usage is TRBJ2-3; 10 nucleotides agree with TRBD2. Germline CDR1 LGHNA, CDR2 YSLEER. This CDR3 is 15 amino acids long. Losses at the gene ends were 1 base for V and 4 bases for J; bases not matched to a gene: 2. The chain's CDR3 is CASSQVAGGADTQYF. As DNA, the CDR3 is TGCGCCAGCAGCCAAGTAGCGGGAGGCGCAGATACGCAGTATTTT.

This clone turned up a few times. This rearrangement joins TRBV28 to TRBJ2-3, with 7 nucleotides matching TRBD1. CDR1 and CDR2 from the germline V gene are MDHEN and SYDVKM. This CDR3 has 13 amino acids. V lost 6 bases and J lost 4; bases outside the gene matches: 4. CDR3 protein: CASSQGQPDTQYF. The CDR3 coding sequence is TGTGCCAGCAGCCAGGGACAGCCAGATACGCAGTATTTT.

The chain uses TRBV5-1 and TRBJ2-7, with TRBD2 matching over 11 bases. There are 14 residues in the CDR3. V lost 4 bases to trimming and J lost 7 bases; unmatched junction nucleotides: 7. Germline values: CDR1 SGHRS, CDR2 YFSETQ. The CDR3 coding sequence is TGCGCCAGCAGCCCACTAGCGGGGGCGGGGGAGCAGTACTTC. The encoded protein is CASSPLAGAGEQYF.

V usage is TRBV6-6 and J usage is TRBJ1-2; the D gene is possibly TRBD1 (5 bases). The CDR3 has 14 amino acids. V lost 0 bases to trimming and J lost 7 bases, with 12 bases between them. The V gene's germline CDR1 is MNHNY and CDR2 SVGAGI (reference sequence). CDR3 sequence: CASSYSPRDLGYTF. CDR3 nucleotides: TGTGCCAGCAGTTACTCCCCCAGGGATCTTGGCTACACCTTC.

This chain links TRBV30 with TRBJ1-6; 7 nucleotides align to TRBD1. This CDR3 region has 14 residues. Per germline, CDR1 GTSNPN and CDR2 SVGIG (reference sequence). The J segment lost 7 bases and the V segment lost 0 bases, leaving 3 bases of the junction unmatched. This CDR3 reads CAWSVLQGNSPLHF. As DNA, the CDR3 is TGTGCCTGGAGTGTATTACAGGGGAATTCACCCCTCCACTTT.

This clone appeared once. CDR3 residues: CAWARASGSYEQYF. The CDR3 bases are TGTGCCTGGGCGCGGGCTAGCGGTAGCTACGAGCAGTACTTC. V gene TRBV30 combines with J gene TRBJ2-7, with 7 bases lining up with TRBD2. The CDR3 length is 14 residues. J was trimmed by 3 bases and V by 5 bases; bases with no gene match: 10. Germline-derived CDR1 and CDR2 are GTSNPN and SVGIG (reference sequence).

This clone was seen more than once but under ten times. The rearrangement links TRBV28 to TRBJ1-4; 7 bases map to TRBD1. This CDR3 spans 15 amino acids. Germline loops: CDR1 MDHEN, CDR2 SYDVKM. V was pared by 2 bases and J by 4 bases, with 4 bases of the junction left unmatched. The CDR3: CASSLDGTVNEKLFF. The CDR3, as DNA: TGTGCCAGCAGTTTAGATGGGACAGTTAATGAAAAACTGTTTTTT.

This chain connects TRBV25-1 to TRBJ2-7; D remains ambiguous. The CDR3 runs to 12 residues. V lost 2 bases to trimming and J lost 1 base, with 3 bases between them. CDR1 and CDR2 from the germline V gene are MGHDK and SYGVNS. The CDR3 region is CASSERSYEQYF. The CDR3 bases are TGTGCCAGCAGTGAACGGTCCTACGAGCAGTACTTC.

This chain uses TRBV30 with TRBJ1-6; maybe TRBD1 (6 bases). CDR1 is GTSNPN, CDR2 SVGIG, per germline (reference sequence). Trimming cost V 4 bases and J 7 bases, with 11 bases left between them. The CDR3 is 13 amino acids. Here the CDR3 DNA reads TGTGCCTGGAAGGGAGGGGGAAATTCACCCCTCCACTTT. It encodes CAWKGGGNSPLHF.

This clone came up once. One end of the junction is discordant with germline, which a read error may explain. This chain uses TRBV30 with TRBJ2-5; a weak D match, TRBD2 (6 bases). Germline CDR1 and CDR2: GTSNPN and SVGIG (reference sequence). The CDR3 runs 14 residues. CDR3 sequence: CAWSASGDQETQYF. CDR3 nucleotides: TGTGCCTGGAGCGCCTCGGGGGACCAGGAGACCCAGTACTTC.

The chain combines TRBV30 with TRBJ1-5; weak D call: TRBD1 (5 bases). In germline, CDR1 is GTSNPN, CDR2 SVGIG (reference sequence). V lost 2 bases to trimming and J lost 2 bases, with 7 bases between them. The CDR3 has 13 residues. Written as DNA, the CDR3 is TGTGCCTGGAGTAAAGGGGGCAATCAGCCCCAGCATTTT. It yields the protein CAWSKGGNQPQHF.

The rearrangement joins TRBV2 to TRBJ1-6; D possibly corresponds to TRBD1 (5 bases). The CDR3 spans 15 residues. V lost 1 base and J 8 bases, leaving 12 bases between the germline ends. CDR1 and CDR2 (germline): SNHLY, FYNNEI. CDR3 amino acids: CASSEEASRDSPLHF. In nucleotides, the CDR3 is TGTGCCAGCAGTGAAGAAGCTTCCAGGGATTCACCCCTCCACTTT.

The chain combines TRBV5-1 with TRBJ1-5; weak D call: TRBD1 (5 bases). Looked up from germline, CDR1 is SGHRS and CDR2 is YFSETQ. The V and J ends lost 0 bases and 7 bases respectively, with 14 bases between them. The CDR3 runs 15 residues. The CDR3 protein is CASSLGGDPGQPQHF. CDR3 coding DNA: TGCGCCAGCAGCTTGGGGGGGGATCCAGGCCAGCCCCAGCATTTT.

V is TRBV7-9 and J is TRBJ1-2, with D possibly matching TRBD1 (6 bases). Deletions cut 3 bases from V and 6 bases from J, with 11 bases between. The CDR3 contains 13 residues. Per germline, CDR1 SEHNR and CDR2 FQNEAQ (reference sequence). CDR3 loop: CASSFSGGDGYTF. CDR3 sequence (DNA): TGTGCCAGCAGCTTTTCGGGGGGCGATGGCTACACCTTC.

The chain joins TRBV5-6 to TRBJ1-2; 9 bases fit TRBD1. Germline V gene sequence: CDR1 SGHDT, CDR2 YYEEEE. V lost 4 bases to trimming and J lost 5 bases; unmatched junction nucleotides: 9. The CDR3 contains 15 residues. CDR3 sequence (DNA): TGTGCCAGCAGCCTCCGGGACAGGGTGGATTATGGCTACACCTTC. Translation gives CASSLRDRVDYGYTF. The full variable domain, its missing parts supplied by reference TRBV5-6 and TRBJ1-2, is DAGVTQSPTHLIKTRGQQVTLRCSPKSGHDTVSWYQQALGQGPQFIFQYYEEEERQRGNFPDRFSGHQFPNYSSELNVNALLLGDSALYLCASSLRDRVDYGYTFGSGTRLTVV.

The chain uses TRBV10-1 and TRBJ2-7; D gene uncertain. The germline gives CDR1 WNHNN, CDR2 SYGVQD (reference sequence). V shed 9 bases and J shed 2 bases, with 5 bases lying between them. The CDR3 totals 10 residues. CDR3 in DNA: TGCGCCAGGAGGACCTACGAGCAGTACTTC. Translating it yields CARRTYEQYF.

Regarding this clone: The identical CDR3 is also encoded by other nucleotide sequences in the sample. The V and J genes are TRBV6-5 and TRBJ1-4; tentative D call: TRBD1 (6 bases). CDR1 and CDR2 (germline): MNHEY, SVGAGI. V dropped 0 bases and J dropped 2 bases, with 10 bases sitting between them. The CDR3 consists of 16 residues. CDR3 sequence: CASSYSGGATNEKLFF. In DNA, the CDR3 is TGTGCCAGCAGTTACTCGGGGGGGGCTACTAATGAAAAACTGTTTTTT.

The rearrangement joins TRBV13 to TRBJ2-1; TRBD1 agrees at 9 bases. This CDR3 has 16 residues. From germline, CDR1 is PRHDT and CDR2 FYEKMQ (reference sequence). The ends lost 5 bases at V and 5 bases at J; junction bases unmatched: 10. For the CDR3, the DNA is TGTGCCAGCAGCCCCGTGCGGGACAGGGTACACAATGAGCAGTTCTTC. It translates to CASSPVRDRVHNEQFF.

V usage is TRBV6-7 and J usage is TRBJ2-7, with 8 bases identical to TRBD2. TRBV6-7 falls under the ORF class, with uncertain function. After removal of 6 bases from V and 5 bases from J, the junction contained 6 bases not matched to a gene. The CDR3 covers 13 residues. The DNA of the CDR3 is TGTGCCAGCAGCTACGGGAGGGTCCACGAGCAGTACTTC. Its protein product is CASSYGRVHEQYF.

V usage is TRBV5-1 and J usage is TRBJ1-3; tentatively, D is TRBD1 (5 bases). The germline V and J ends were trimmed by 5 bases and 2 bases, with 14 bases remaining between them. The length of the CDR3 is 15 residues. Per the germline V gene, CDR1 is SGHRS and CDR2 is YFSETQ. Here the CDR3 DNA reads TGCGCCAGCAGAAGCGGGGGGATTCCTGGAAACACCATATATTTT. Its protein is CASRSGGIPGNTIYF. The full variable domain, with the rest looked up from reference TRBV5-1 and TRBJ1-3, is KAGVTQTPRYLIKTRGQQVTLSCSPISGHRSVSWYQQTPGQGLQFLFEYFSETQRNKGNFPGRFSGRQFSNSRSEMNVSTLELGDSALYLCASRSGGIPGNTIYFGEGSWLTVV.

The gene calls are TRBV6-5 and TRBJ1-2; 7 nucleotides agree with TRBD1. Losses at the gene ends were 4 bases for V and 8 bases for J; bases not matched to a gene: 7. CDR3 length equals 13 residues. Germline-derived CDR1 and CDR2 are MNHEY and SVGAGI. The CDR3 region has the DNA TGTGCCAGCAGTTTGGGACAGTCTTCGGGCTACACCTTC. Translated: CASSLGQSSGYTF.

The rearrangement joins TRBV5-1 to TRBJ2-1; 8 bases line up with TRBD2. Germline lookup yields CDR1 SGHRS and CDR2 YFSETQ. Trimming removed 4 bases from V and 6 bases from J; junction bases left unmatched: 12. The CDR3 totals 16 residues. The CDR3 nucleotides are TGCGCCAGCAGCGTATTACCTAGCGGGTCTCCCAATGAGCAGTTCTTC. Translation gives CASSVLPSGSPNEQFF. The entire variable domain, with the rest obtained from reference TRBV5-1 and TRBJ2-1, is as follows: KAGVTQTPRYLIKTRGQQVTLSCSPISGHRSVSWYQQTPGQGLQFLFEYFSETQRNKGNFPGRFSGRQFSNSRSEMNVSTLELGDSALYLCASSVLPSGSPNEQFFGPGTRLTVL.

The CDR3 nucleotides read TGTGCCAGCACCCCTCGACAACAATCCAACGAGCAGTACTTC. Its protein is CASTPRQQSNEQYF. This chain links TRBV5-4 with TRBJ2-7, with unresolved D. The CDR3 covers 14 residues. Germline lookup yields CDR1 SGHNT and CDR2 YYREEE (reference sequence). The V and J ends lost 6 bases and 5 bases respectively, with 18 bases between them. Looking up the rest from reference TRBV5-4 and TRBJ2-7 gives the full variable domain: ETGVTQSPTHLIKTRGQQVTLRCSSQSGHNTVSWYQQALGQGPQFIFQYYREEENGRGNFPPRFSGLQFPNYSSELNVNALELDDSALYLCASTPRQQSNEQYFGPGTRLTVT.

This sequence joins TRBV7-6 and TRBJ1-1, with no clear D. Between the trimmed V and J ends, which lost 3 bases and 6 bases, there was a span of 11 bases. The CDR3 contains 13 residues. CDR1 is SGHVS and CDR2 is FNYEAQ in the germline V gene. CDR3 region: CASSFSTRAEAFF. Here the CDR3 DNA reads TGTGCCAGCAGCTTTAGTACGCGGGCTGAAGCTTTCTTT. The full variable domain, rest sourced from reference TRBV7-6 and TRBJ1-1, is GAGVSQSPRYKVTKRGQDVALRCDPISGHVSLYWYRQALGQGPEFLTYFNYEAQQDKSGLPNDRFSAERPEGSISTLTIQRTEQRDSAMYRCASSFSTRAEAFFGQGTRLTVV.

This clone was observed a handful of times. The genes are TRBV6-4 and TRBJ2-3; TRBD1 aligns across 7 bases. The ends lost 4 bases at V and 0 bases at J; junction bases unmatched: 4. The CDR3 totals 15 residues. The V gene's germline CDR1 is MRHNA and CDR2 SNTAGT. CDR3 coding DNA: TGTGCCAGCAGTGCCGCAGGGGGAAGCACAGATACGCAGTATTTT. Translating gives CASSAAGGSTDTQYF.

The CDR3 loop reads CASSPRDTDTEAFF. The CDR3, as DNA: TGTGCCAGCTCACCCCGGGACACAGACACTGAAGCTTTCTTT. This chain links TRBV18 with TRBJ1-1, with a weak D call TRBD1 (6 bases). With 3 bases removed from V and 3 bases from J, the gap between germline ends came to 11 bases. Per germline, CDR1 KGHSH and CDR2 LQKENI. The CDR3 extends over 14 amino acids.

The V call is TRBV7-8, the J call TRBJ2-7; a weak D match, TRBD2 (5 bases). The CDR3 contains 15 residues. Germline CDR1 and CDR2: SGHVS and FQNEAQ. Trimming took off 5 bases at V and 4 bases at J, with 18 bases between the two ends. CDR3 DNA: TGTGCCAGCAGCCCCAGGCGGGCTAGGGAATACGAGCAGTACTTC. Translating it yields CASSPRRAREYEQYF.